This TCR beta chain was identified during a study of blood T cells in healthy people across ages. A second roughly 6 to 11 cycle PCR used barcoded and J-beta primers. TCRdb passed the 5' RACE reads through MiXCR, listing each CDR3 protein once. The table records more than 800,000 distinct CDR3 sequences, roughly 45% of them present only once. The CDR3 consists of 15 residues. V was cut by 2 bases and J by 5 bases, with 13 bases left in between. Germline loops: CDR1 KGHDR, CDR2 SFDVKD. Donors each provided about 10 milliliters of peripheral blood. The sequencing sample was made of blood. This sequence joins TRBV24-1 and TRBJ2-3; D unclear. The receptor comes from a woman aged 60-75 years in good health. CDR3 nucleotide sequence: TGTGCCACCAGTGATTCGGCCAGACCGGGAGATACGCAGTATTTT. It translates to CATSDSARPGDTQYF.